What follows is one T cell receptor beta chain and its context. Per the authors' pipeline: Amplifying reference gene primers gave estimates of nucleated cell counts. Assay: immunoSEQ multiplex PCR; the TCRdb copy retains only in-frame clones and omits some. Clone size and V and J calls were adopted from that table, with D and trimming inferred from the DNA. The sample consists of under 200,000 clones, about 87% of them appearing once. This entry belongs to a study of blood T cell repertoires in COVID-19. The origin of this receptor is a man between 60 and 75 years old with acute or convalescent COVID-19. Sequencing was done on a sample of peripheral blood.

The CDR3 loop is CASSLAQQGIGNTIYF. The CDR3 bases are TGTGCCAGCAGCTTGGCCCAACAGGGTATTGGAAACACCATATATTTT. The rearrangement joins TRBV5-5 to TRBJ1-3; D may be TRBD1 (6 bases). CDR1 is SGHKS and CDR2 is YYEKEE in the germline V gene (reference sequence). The CDR3 spans 16 residues. Trimming removed 0 bases from V and 3 bases from J, with 13 bases in between.